The rows below give T cell receptor beta chains drawn from one sample of a study of immune characteristics of hereditary and idiopathic chronic pancreatitis. The assay was immunoSEQ multiplex PCR, and TCRdb's table has in-frame clones only and misses some. This table holds roughly 13,000 clones, 70% to 75% found once. Sequencing was carried out using pancreas tissue with hereditary chronic pancreatitis. The receptors derive from a human donor with chronic pancreatitis. The CDR3 runs from the conserved cysteine through the conserved F or W. The D gene is left open where the match is weak. Some rows have no size entry. The others give once, few or many, or a class for an expanded clone.

TRBJ2-1 | NA | TRBV4-1 | TRBD2 | TGCGCCAGCAGCCAAGGACCCTTTGGCCCGAAAGGACTAGGTGGGTCCTACAATGAGCAGTTCTTC | CASSQGPFGPKGLGGSYNEQFF
TRBJ2-7 | NA | TRBV19 | NA | TGTGCCAGTAGTATCTACGAGCAGTACTTC | CASSIYEQYF
TRBJ1-2 | NA | TRBV30 | NA | TGTGCCGGATGGGGCACAGGCTATGGCTACACCTTC | CAGWGTGYGYTF
TRBJ2-3 | NA | TRBV24-1 | NA | TGTGCCACCACCACCGGGACTAGCACAGATACGCAGTATTTT | CATTTGTSTDTQYF
TRBJ1-2 | NA | TRBV4-1 | NA | TGCGCCAGCAGCCAAGATTCTGGGCGGGAAGTGGGAGGCTACACCTTC | CASSQDSGREVGGYTF
TRBJ2-2 | NA | TRBV28 | NA | TGTGCCAGCACCCCGACGCGGCGGATTAACACCGGGGAGCTGTTTTTT | CASTPTRRINTGELFF
TRBJ1-5 | NA | TRBV7-9 | NA | TGTGCCAGCAGCTCACAGGGCTCGCGACAGCCCCAGCATTTT | CASSSQGSRQPQHF
TRBJ1-2 | few | TRBV5-4 | NA | TGTGCCAGCAGCTCATCTTTTTGGGGAAGCTATGGCTACACCTTC | CASSSSFWGSYGYTF
TRBJ2-7 | NA | TRBV28 | NA | TGTGCCACAACGCCCTGGGCGGGCTACGAGCAGTACTTC | CATTPWAGYEQYF
TRBJ1-1 | few | TRBV5-1 | TRBD1 | TGCGCCAGCAGCGAGGGACAGGGCGGATCGGCTTTCTTT | CASSEGQGGSAFF
TRBJ1-1 | NA | TRBV29-1 | NA | TGCAGCGTTGTCCCGGGGGCGGCGGCTTTCTTT | CSVVPGAAAFF
TRBJ2-2 | NA | TRBV18 | NA | TGTGCCAGCTCACCCCGAATAGCGGATGGAAACACCGGGGAGCTGTTTTTT | CASSPRIADGNTGELFF
TRBJ2-7 | few | TRBV6-5 | TRBD2 | TGTGCCAGCAGTCCCCTAGCGGGAGCGACCTACGAGCAGTACTTC | CASSPLAGATYEQYF
TRBJ1-2 | once | TRBV6-6 | NA | TGTGCCAGCAAATGGACGGGGGAAGGCTACACCTTC | CASKWTGEGYTF
TRBJ1-1 | medium-sized | TRBV7-9 | TRBD1 | TGTGCCTTCGGGACAGGGGAAAGGTCTGAAGCTTTCTTT | CAFGTGERSEAFF
TRBJ2-3 | few | TRBV12-3/TRBV12-4 | NA | TGTGCCAGCAGTAAAGGTCGGACAGATACGCAGTATTTT | CASSKGRTDTQYF
TRBJ1-5 | NA | TRBV30 | NA | TGTGCCTGGAGTGAACGTGGTCAGCCCCAGCATTTT | CAWSERGQPQHF